Listed below are T cell receptor beta chains from one sample, sequenced in a study of cytomegalovirus exposure and HLA in healthy donors. Sequencing was performed with immunoSEQ multiplex PCR; in TCRdb, only in-frame clones are kept and a portion is missing. The table for this sample gives around 140,000 clones. The sample taken for sequencing was PBMCs. These TCRs come from a male donor in good health and CMV-seronegative. Both conserved end residues are part of each CDR3. The order of the fields is J gene, V gene, D gene, CDR3 DNA, CDR3 protein. D genes are given only for firm matches.

TRBJ1-6,TRBV4-3,TRBD1,TGCGCCAGCAGCCAGGACAGGGATAATTCACCCCTCCACTTT,CASSQDRDNSPLHF
TRBJ1-2,TRBV5-4,TRBD1,TGTGCCAGCAGTATACAGGGGTCTAACTATGGCTACACCTTC,CASSIQGSNYGYTF
TRBJ2-2,TRBV15,TRBD2,TGTGCCACCAGCGGTAAAAGGACTAGCGTATTAGTCGGGGAGCTGTTTTTT,CATSGKRTSVLVGELFF
TRBJ2-5,TRBV6-5,.,TGTGCCAGCAGTTACTCGACGGGGTACCAAGAGACCCAGTACTTC,CASSYSTGYQETQYF
TRBJ2-1,TRBV19,TRBD2,TGTGCCAGTAGTATCCCTACTAGCGGGGGGGTCAATGAGCAGTTCTTC,CASSIPTSGGVNEQFF
TRBJ2-3,TRBV4-3,TRBD2,TGCGCCAGCAGCCAAGATTGGGGCGGGGGGGACACAGATACGCAGTATTTT,CASSQDWGGGDTDTQYF
TRBJ2-1,TRBV4-3,TRBD2,TGCGCCAGCAGCCAAGTTAGCCAGCGGGGGGCCCTAGCTACCGGTGAGCAGTTCTTC,CASSQVSQRGALATGEQFF
TRBJ1-5,TRBV5-8,.,TGTGCCAGCAGCACTACAGGGAGCGGACGCCAGCCCCAGCATTTT,CASSTTGSGRQPQHF
TRBJ1-2,TRBV28,.,TGTGCCAGCAGCTACAGGGCGGGCTATGGCTACACCTTC,CASSYRAGYGYTF
TRBJ2-5,TRBV7-6,TRBD2,TGTGCCAGCAGCTTGGCCCCCATAGCGGGTTTACAAGAGACCCAGTACTTC,CASSLAPIAGLQETQYF
TRBJ1-2,TRBV6-1,.,TGTGCCAGCAGTGAAGCGACTGAGAACTATGGCTACACCTTC,CASSEATENYGYTF
TRBJ1-5,TRBV30,TRBD1,TGTGCCTGGAGTGTGAGGACAGGGGTCAATCAGCCCCAGCATTTT,CAWSVRTGVNQPQHF
TRBJ1-2,TRBV13,TRBD1,TGTGCCAGCAGGCCCCGGGACAGGGGACCTTCCTATGGCTACACCTTC,CASRPRDRGPSYGYTF
TRBJ2-5,TRBV28,.,TGTGCCAGCAGCGAAGGGGGAATCCAAGAGACCCAGTACTTC,CASSEGGIQETQYF
TRBJ2-5,TRBV5-1,.,TGCGCCAGCAGCTTTCCGACAGTCCAAGAGACCCAGTACTTC,CASSFPTVQETQYF
TRBJ2-2,TRBV18,TRBD1,TGTGCCAGCTCGGATCAGGGGGATACCGGGGAGCTGTTTTTT,CASSDQGDTGELFF
TRBJ2-1,TRBV27,.,TGTGCCAGCAGTCCAACGAACTCCCCAGAGCAGTTCTTC,CASSPTNSPEQFF
TRBJ1-2,TRBV19,TRBD1,TGTGCCAGTACTCCAGGGGGCGCAAGCTATGGCTACACCTTC,CASTPGGASYGYTF
TRBJ2-7,TRBV7-9,.,TGTGCCAGCAGCTTAGCACAGGACGAGCAGTACTTC,CASSLAQDEQYF
TRBJ2-1,TRBV4-2,TRBD1,TGTGCCAGCAGCCAAGACAGGACAGGGGGCTCCTACAATGAGCAGTTCTTC,CASSQDRTGGSYNEQFF
TRBJ2-1,TRBV19,.,TGTGCCAGTAGTATAGACCTCGACAGGGAGCAGTTCTTC,CASSIDLDREQFF
TRBJ1-1,TRBV5-1,TRBD1,TGCGCCAGCAGCAGCCTACAGGGGGCTACTGAAGCTTTCTTT,CASSSLQGATEAFF
TRBJ2-1,TRBV30,.,TGTGCCTTGGAGTGGGGCGAGCGGGTTAGCTCCTACAATGAGCAGTTCTTC,CALEWGERVSSYNEQFF
TRBJ2-5,TRBV18,TRBD1,TGTGCCAGCTCACCACCGGGACAGGGTTTCGGAGAGACCCAGTACTTC,CASSPPGQGFGETQYF
TRBJ2-7,TRBV5-4,.,TGTGCCAGCAGCTTGGCTGCCGGGATATCGGACGAGCAGTACTTC,CASSLAAGISDEQYF
TRBJ1-6,TRBV25-1,TRBD1,TGTGCCAGCAGTGAGAGGGGGCGGAACGGTTCACCCCTCCACTTT,CASSERGRNGSPLHF
TRBJ2-2,TRBV4-3,.,TGCGCCAGCAGCCCTAAAACTGCGAACACCGGGGAGCTGTTTTTT,CASSPKTANTGELFF
TRBJ1-1,TRBV28,.,TGTGCCAGCAGTTTAAGGGGGGAAGCTTTCTTT,CASSLRGEAFF
TRBJ1-1,TRBV6-5,.,TGTGCCAGCAGCCCCAGACACCCGAACACTGAAGCTTTCTTT,CASSPRHPNTEAFF
TRBJ2-3,TRBV15,TRBD1,TGTGCCACCAGCAGAGGGAGGGACAGGGGGCAAGATACGCAGTATTTT,CATSRGRDRGQDTQYF
TRBJ2-3,TRBV7-8,TRBD1,TGTGCCAGCAGCCAAAATACAGGGGGCTTGCAAGATACGCAGTATTTT,CASSQNTGGLQDTQYF
TRBJ1-5,TRBV27,.,TGTGCCAGCAGGGGGCAAGGGGGAAGCAATCAGCCCCAGCATTTT,CASRGQGGSNQPQHF
TRBJ1-5,TRBV28,.,TGTGCCAGCAGTAAGCCTCGGGAGGCGGTACAGCCCCAGCATTTT,CASSKPREAVQPQHF
TRBJ2-2,TRBV5-1,.,TGCGCCAGCAGCTTGACAACAGGGATGAACACCGGGGAGCTGTTTTTT,CASSLTTGMNTGELFF
TRBJ1-6,TRBV6-5,TRBD1,TGTGCCAGCAATTCCAGGGGGTTTGGTAATTCACCCCTCCACTTT,CASNSRGFGNSPLHF
TRBJ1-6,TRBV9,TRBD1,TGTGCCAGCAGCGTAGGGGGACAGGGAGCGGGCAATTCACCCCTCCACTTT,CASSVGGQGAGNSPLHF
TRBJ1-5,TRBV4-2,.,TGTGCCAGCAGCCAAGATCCCAGGTCGGTACGTCAGCCCCAGCATTTT,CASSQDPRSVRQPQHF
TRBJ1-1,TRBV7-3,.,TGTGCCAGCAGCCTTTGGCAGGGCGGCACTGAAGCTTTCTTT,CASSLWQGGTEAFF
TRBJ2-6,TRBV18,TRBD1,TGTGCCAGCTCTTCCGGGACAGTCTCGTCTGGGGCCAACGTCCTGACTTTC,CASSSGTVSSGANVLTF
TRBJ1-4,TRBV14,.,TGTGCCAGCAGTAATTACCCGACGGGGAGTAATGAAAAACTGTTTTTT,CASSNYPTGSNEKLFF
TRBJ2-3,TRBV7-6,TRBD2,TGTGCCAGCAGCCTCGGGACTAGCGGGTACACAGATACGCAGTATTTT,CASSLGTSGYTDTQYF
TRBJ1-4,TRBV18,.,TGTGCCAGCTCACCCACAAAGGAGAATGAAAAACTGTTTTTT,CASSPTKENEKLFF
TRBJ2-3,TRBV7-2,.,TGTGCCAGCAGCTTAGATTGGGCTACCTCAGATACGCAGTATTTT,CASSLDWATSDTQYF
TRBJ1-1,TRBV6-6,.,TGTGCCAGCAGTCCAGGGGTGGCGAACACTGAAGCTTTCTTT,CASSPGVANTEAFF
TRBJ2-7,TRBV6-5,TRBD2,TGTGCCAGCACTCGAGCGGGGGACTCCTACGAGCAGTACTTC,CASTRAGDSYEQYF
TRBJ1-5,TRBV10-2,.,TGCGCCAGCACTACAGGGTCAGGACAGCCCCAGCATTTT,CASTTGSGQPQHF
TRBJ2-5,TRBV30,TRBD2,TGTGCCTGGAGTGCCCGTATGCCGGATATTGGACTAGCTGATGTCGAGACCCAGTACTTC,CAWSARMPDIGLADVETQYF
TRBJ2-7,TRBV2,.,TGTGCCACTCAGTCCCTCTCCGAGCAGTACTTC,CATQSLSEQYF
TRBJ1-1,TRBV6-5,.,TGTGCCAGCAGCCCAGCGGGGAGGTTTCGAGCTTTCTTT,CASSPAGRFRAFF
TRBJ1-2,TRBV5-1,TRBD1,TGCGCCAGCAGCTTGGGACAGGGTGGAGGCTACACCTTC,CASSLGQGGGYTF
TRBJ2-3,TRBV5-1,TRBD2,TGCGCCAGCAGCCTCGGACTAGCGCCAGATACGCAGTATTTT,CASSLGLAPDTQYF
TRBJ1-2,TRBV5-6,.,TGTGCCAGCAGCTTGCCGGACAGAAAAACCTATGGCTACACCTTC,CASSLPDRKTYGYTF
TRBJ1-6,TRBV19,.,TGTGCCAGTAGAGGCGGGGCCAATTCAAATAATTCACCCCTCCACTTT,CASRGGANSNNSPLHF